The 27 T cell receptor beta chains reported below all come from one sample, sequenced in a study of blood T cells in healthy people across ages. For the second PCR, which ran for about 7 to 11 cycles, a sample-barcoded 5' primer and a J-beta primer mix were used. TCRdb itself ran the 5' RACE reads through MiXCR, one entry per CDR3 protein. The sample comprises roughly 650,000 distinct CDR3 sequences, approximately 30% of which are singletons, and 15% rests with the top ten. The sample comprised blood. All receptors come from a woman older than 75 in good health.

This clonotype was picked up a small number of times. The genes are TRBV29-1 and TRBJ1-1; D is possibly TRBD1 (6 bases). Trimming cost V 6 bases and J 3 bases, with 14 bases left between them. Per germline, CDR1 SQVTM and CDR2 ANQGSEA. CDR3 length: 13 residues. The CDR3 sequence is CSVTSGVDTEAFF. CDR3 bases: TGCAGCGTGACCTCAGGGGTTGACACTGAAGCTTTCTTT.

Points on this clonotype: Germline is not matched at one junction end, which may reflect a read error. The V gene is TRBV18, the J gene TRBJ1-1; maybe TRBD1 (6 bases). The CDR3 sequence is 14 residues long. Germline V gene data show CDR1 as KGHSH and CDR2 as LQKENI. The CDR3 loop is CAGSPGGGGTEAFF. Written as DNA, the CDR3 is TGTGCCGGCTCACCCGGAGGGGGGGGCACTGAAGCTTTCTTT.

Note on this clonotype: A much larger clone sits a single nucleotide away, making a read error possible. This chain links TRBV3-1 with TRBJ2-1; TRBD2 matches at 11 bases. Germline V gene sequence: CDR1 LGHDT, CDR2 YNNKEL (reference sequence). CDR3 length: 17 residues. J gave up 10 bases and V 0 bases, and 11 bases lay outside the gene matches. In nucleotides, the CDR3 is TGTGCCAGCAGCCAAGATGGGTATAGCGGGGGGGCAGGAGAGCAGTTCTTC. It specifies CASSQDGYSGGAGEQFF.

As to this clonotype: Likely a read error: the CDR3 ends without its conserved phenylalanine or tryptophan. The CDR3 sequence is CASSLVAGLGKDEQFI. CDR3 nucleotide sequence: TGTGCCAGCAGCTTAGTGGCAGGGCTCGGGAAGGATGAGCAGTTCATC. The chain has TRBV7-9 and TRBJ2-1; either TRBD1 or TRBD2 may fit D (5 bases each). Trimming pared 1 base from V and 8 bases from J, leaving 18 bases between. This CDR3 is built from 16 residues. The germline V gene has CDR1 SEHNR and CDR2 FQNEAQ (reference sequence).

The CDR3 region is CASSYFRSEAFF. CDR3 bases: TGTGCCAGCAGTTATTTTAGGAGTGAAGCTTTCTTT. The rearrangement links TRBV6-6 to TRBJ1-1; D not resolved. Germline V CDR1 and CDR2: MNHNY, SVGAGI (reference sequence). Trimming took 3 bases from V and 7 from J, leaving 9 bases between them. CDR3 length equals 12 residues.

This clonotype occurred a few times. V and J are TRBV2 and TRBJ2-1; D remains unclear. The CDR3 sequence is 13 residues long. CDR1 and CDR2 (germline): SNHLY, FYNNEI. The V and J ends lost 4 bases and 13 bases respectively, with 17 bases between them. CDR3 coding DNA: TGTGCCAGCAGTGGATTCGCTAGAGAGACCCAGTTCTTC. Translating it yields CASSGFARETQFF.

The chain links TRBV20-1 to TRBJ1-4, with D maybe TRBD1 (6 bases). Trimming took off 6 bases at V and 7 bases at J, with 18 bases between the two ends. The CDR3 loop spans 14 amino acids. From germline, CDR1 is DFQATT and CDR2 SNEGSKA (reference sequence). This chain's CDR3 is CSATPGGRSEKLFF. In nucleotides, the CDR3 is TGCAGTGCCACCCCTGGGGGGCGCAGTGAAAAACTGTTTTTT.

This clonotype came up a few times. The chain joins TRBV5-5 to TRBJ2-2, with D perhaps TRBD2 (6 bases). Looked up from germline, CDR1 is SGHKS and CDR2 is YYEKEE (reference sequence). The CDR3 length is 16 residues. Trimming took off 5 bases at V and 0 bases at J, with 14 bases between the two ends. CDR3 in amino acids: CASRGAGRTNTGELFF. The DNA of the CDR3 is TGTGCCAGCAGAGGCGCGGGGCGAACGAACACCGGGGAGCTGTTTTTT.

The genes are TRBV20-1 and TRBJ1-5; 9 bases align to TRBD1. Germline assignment: CDR1 DFQATT and CDR2 SNEGSKA (reference sequence). V lost 3 bases and J lost 6; bases outside the gene matches: 9. CDR3 length: 15 residues. Here the CDR3 DNA reads TGCAGTGCTAGTCCCGGGACAGGGATAAGTCAGCCCCAGCATTTT. Residues: CSASPGTGISQPQHF.

The chain joins TRBV7-2 to TRBJ1-1; D remains unclear. V was pared by 5 bases and J by 0 bases, with 13 bases between. The CDR3 has 15 residues. Germline CDR1 and CDR2: SGHTA and FQGNSA. The CDR3 reads CASSPQFSMNTEAFF. The CDR3 bases are TGTGCCAGCAGCCCACAGTTTAGCATGAACACTGAAGCTTTCTTT. Variable domain in full (rest from reference TRBV7-2 and TRBJ1-1): GAGVSQSPSNKVTEKGKDVELRCDPISGHTALYWYRQSLGQGLEFLIYFQGNSAPDKSGLPSDRFSAERTGGSVSTLTIQRTQQEDSAVYLCASSPQFSMNTEAFFGQGTRLTVV.

In this sample, this clonotype turned up many times. The rearrangement links TRBV7-9 to TRBJ1-2; the D is unclear. Between the trimmed V and J ends, which lost 2 bases and 4 bases, there was a span of 14 bases. CDR1 and CDR2 (germline): SEHNR, FQNEAQ (reference sequence). The CDR3 covers 15 residues. The CDR3 reads CASSLLRMLGYGYTF. CDR3 DNA sequence: TGTGCCAGCAGCTTACTACGAATGCTTGGCTATGGCTACACCTTC.

V and J are TRBV7-2 and TRBJ1-1; the D is unclear. Germline assignment: CDR1 SGHTA and CDR2 FQGNSA. The CDR3 contains 14 residues. V lost 1 base, J lost 7 bases, and 13 bases lay in between. CDR3: CASSLGLGYSEAFF. In nucleotides, the CDR3 is TGTGCCAGCAGCTTAGGTCTCGGGTATAGTGAAGCTTTCTTT. Based on the CDR3 plus reference TRBV7-2 and TRBJ1-1, the full variable domain is GAGVSQSPSNKVTEKGKDVELRCDPISGHTALYWYRQSLGQGLEFLIYFQGNSAPDKSGLPSDRFSAERTGGSVSTLTIQRTQQEDSAVYLCASSLGLGYSEAFFGQGTRLTVV.

This clonotype was observed many times. The gene calls are TRBV20-1 and TRBJ1-2; D is undetermined. This CDR3 has 14 residues. V gave up 3 bases and J gave up 1 base, with 12 bases separating them. The germline V gene encodes CDR1 DFQATT and CDR2 SNEGSKA (reference sequence). CDR3 loop: CSASGDTVNYGYTF. CDR3 coding DNA: TGCAGTGCTAGTGGTGACACGGTTAACTATGGCTACACCTTC.

This clonotype was picked up many times. J is TRBJ2-7 and V is TRBV30, with a weak D call TRBD1 (6 bases). CDR1 and CDR2 from the germline V gene are GTSNPN and SVGIG (reference sequence). The V gene lost 7 bases and the J gene lost 7 bases, with 17 bases spanning the gap. This CDR3 has 12 residues. The CDR3 protein is CASQGFPKEQYF. The CDR3 DNA follows: TGTGCCTCACAGGGTTTCCCTAAGGAGCAGTACTTC. Looking up the rest from reference TRBV30 and TRBJ2-7 gives the full variable domain: SQTIHQWPATLVQPVGSPLSLECTVEGTSNPNLYWYRQAAGRGLQLLFYSVGIGQISSEVPQNLSASRPQDRQFILSSKKLLLSDSGFYLCASQGFPKEQYFGPGTRLTVT.

This clonotype was detected ten times or more. The gene calls are TRBV7-2 and TRBJ2-7; tentative D call: TRBD1 (6 bases). CDR1 SGHTA and CDR2 FQGNSA come from the germline V gene. The CDR3 loop spans 15 amino acids. Trimming removed 5 bases at V and 2 bases at J, with 16 bases between. This chain's CDR3 is CASSPTRGPAYEQYF. The CDR3 DNA follows: TGTGCCAGCAGCCCTACCAGGGGCCCCGCCTACGAGCAGTACTTC.

This clonotype has a handful of counts. A much larger clone is a single base away; this may be a read error. The chain has TRBV11-3 and TRBJ2-1; unclear D gene. The germline V gene has CDR1 SGHNT and CDR2 YENEEA. Trimming left V 1 base short and J 10 bases short, with 11 bases between. The CDR3 runs 13 residues. The CDR3 DNA sequence: TGTGCCAGCAGCTTAGCTCGGCGATCCGAGCAGTTCTTC. The encoded protein is CASSLARRSEQFF.

This clonotype was observed at least ten times. The gene calls are TRBV2 and TRBJ1-5; a possible D gene is TRBD1 (6 bases). Germline values: CDR1 SNHLY, CDR2 FYNNEI. The CDR3 covers 16 residues. Trimming stripped 2 bases from V and 3 bases from J, with 14 bases between. DNA of the CDR3: TGTGCCAGCAGTGAATCCCTAGACAGGAACAATCAGCCCCAGCATTTT. Translated: CASSESLDRNNQPQHF.

Concerning this clonotype itself: Given a much more abundant clone one base away, this may be a read error. The V and J genes are TRBV4-3 and TRBJ2-7, with D possibly being TRBD2 (5 bases). Germline V gene sequence: CDR1 LGHNA, CDR2 YSLEER. This CDR3 spans 14 amino acids. V was clipped by 1 base and J by 3 bases, with 10 bases between them. The CDR3 region is CASSQALADYEQYF. In DNA, the CDR3 is TGCGCCAGCAGCCAAGCCCTAGCCGACTACGAGCAGTACTTC.

V and J are TRBV7-2 and TRBJ2-1; TRBD2 agrees at 8 bases. V lost 7 bases and J lost 5; bases outside the gene matches: 7. Germline-derived CDR1 and CDR2 are SGHTA and FQGNSA. CDR3 length: 14 amino acids. The CDR3 region has the DNA TGTGCCAGCATGGTGTCAGCGGGGGACAATGAGCAGTTCTTC. As protein: CASMVSAGDNEQFF.

This clonotype was seen only once. A clone one base away is much larger, so this may be a read error. The rearrangement joins TRBV14 to TRBJ2-4; a weak D match, TRBD2 (6 bases). The DNA end lines up better with TRBJ2-7; the J call may be wrong. CDR1 and CDR2 (germline): SGHDN, FVKESK. The CDR3 consists of 18 residues. The CDR3 DNA sequence: TGTGCCAGCAGCCGAGCCAGGAGGGCCAGCCAGGGTGCCTACGAGCAGTACTTC. Translation: CASSRARRASQGAYEQYF.

This clonotype has at least ten counts. The V and J genes are TRBV4-2 and TRBJ1-1; D perhaps matches TRBD1 (5 bases). The V gene's germline CDR1 is LGHNA and CDR2 YNFKEQ. Trimming pared 6 bases from V and 1 base from J, leaving 9 bases between. The CDR3 extends over 13 amino acids. The CDR3 reads CASSQDKNTEAFF. As DNA, the CDR3 is TGTGCCAGCAGTCAGGACAAGAACACTGAAGCTTTCTTT.

This clonotype was seen ten or more times. The gene calls are TRBV12-3 or TRBV12-4 and TRBJ2-5; 9 positions agree with TRBD1. V dropped 3 bases and J dropped 1; count of bases not matched to a gene: 6. The length of the CDR3 is 16 residues. The CDR3 bases are TGTGCCAGCAGTTTGGGACAGACAGGGGGCCAAGAGACCCAGTACTTC. It encodes CASSLGQTGGQETQYF.

A remark on this clonotype: This may be a read error, as it is one base from a much larger clone. This chain joins TRBV20-1 and TRBJ2-3; D unresolved. CDR3 length equals 14 residues. The germline gives CDR1 DFQATT, CDR2 SNEGSKA (reference sequence). The V gene lost 5 bases and the J gene lost 0 bases, with 12 bases spanning the gap. CDR3 in amino acids: CSAGTPLSTDTQYF. In DNA, the CDR3 is TGCAGTGCTGGAACCCCCCTCAGCACAGATACGCAGTATTTT.

This clonotype was observed a few times. The genes are TRBV6-1 and TRBJ2-4; TRBD1 aligns across 7 bases. The CDR3 consists of 13 residues. CDR1 is MNHNS and CDR2 is SASEGT in the germline V gene. Losses at the gene ends were 5 bases for V and 13 bases for J; bases not matched to a gene: 11. CDR3 loop: CASSRQGWVEQYF. The DNA of the CDR3 is TGTGCCAGCAGTCGACAGGGATGGGTGGAGCAGTACTTC.

This clonotype was counted many times. The chain couples TRBV20-1 to TRBJ2-5; tentative D call: TRBD2 (5 bases). The germline V gene encodes CDR1 DFQATT and CDR2 SNEGSKA (reference sequence). V was pared by 6 bases and J by 7 bases, with 24 bases between. The CDR3 consists of 15 residues. The CDR3 reads CSAPDRSSGIGTQYF. In DNA, the CDR3 is TGCAGTGCACCAGATCGCAGTTCGGGGATTGGGACCCAGTACTTC.

This clonotype was counted a single time. One end of the junction does not line up with germline, which may come from a read error. The rearrangement uses TRBV12-3 or TRBV12-4 and TRBJ2-3, with 7 bases fitting TRBD1. The CDR3 consists of 14 residues. CDR3: CASTPGLGTDTEYF. CDR3 nucleotide sequence: TGTGCCAGCACCCCGGGTTTGGGGACAGATACGGAGTATTTT.

This clonotype was detected ten times or more. The chain combines TRBV5-1 with TRBJ2-3; D not certain. The CDR3 is made up of 17 amino acids. Trimming removed 1 base from V and 0 bases from J, with 15 bases in between. Per germline, CDR1 SGHRS and CDR2 YFSETQ. The CDR3 bases are TGCGCCAGCAGCTTGAGTTTTACGACGATCAGCACAGATACGCAGTATTTT. This encodes CASSLSFTTISTDTQYF.